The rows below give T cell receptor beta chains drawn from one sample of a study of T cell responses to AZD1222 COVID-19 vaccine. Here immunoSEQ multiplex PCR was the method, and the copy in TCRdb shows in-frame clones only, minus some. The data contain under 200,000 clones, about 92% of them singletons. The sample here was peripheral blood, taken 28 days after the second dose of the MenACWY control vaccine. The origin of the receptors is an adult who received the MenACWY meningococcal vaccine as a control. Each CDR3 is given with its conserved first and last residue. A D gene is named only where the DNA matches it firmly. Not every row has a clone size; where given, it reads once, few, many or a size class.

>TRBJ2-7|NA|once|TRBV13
CASSFFTYEQYF
TGTGCCAGCAGCTTCTTCACCTACGAGCAGTACTTC
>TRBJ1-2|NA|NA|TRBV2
CASSPVTWGSGYTF
TGTGCCAGCAGTCCAGTAACCTGGGGCTCTGGCTACACCTTC
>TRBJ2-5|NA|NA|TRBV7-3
CASSFGHTYQETQYF
TGTGCCAGCAGCTTCGGCCATACTTACCAAGAGACCCAGTACTTC
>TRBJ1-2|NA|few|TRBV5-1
CASSSEAGRGLFGYTF
TGCGCCAGCAGCTCCGAGGCGGGCAGGGGCCTTTTCGGCTACACCTTC
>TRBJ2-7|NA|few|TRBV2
CASSELPSREQYF
TGTGCCAGCAGTGAATTACCCAGCCGGGAGCAGTACTTC
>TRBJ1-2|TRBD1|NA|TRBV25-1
CASRDRANYGYTF
TGTGCCAGCAGGGACAGGGCCAACTATGGCTACACCTTC
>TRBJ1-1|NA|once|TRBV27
CASRAGQSSTEAFF
TGTGCCAGCAGGGCCGGACAATCCAGCACTGAAGCTTTCTTT
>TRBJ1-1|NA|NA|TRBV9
CASSDPFSTEAFF
TGTGCCAGCAGCGACCCCTTTAGTACTGAAGCTTTCTTT
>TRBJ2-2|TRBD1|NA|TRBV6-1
CASSARDRGRPGELFF
TGTGCCAGCAGTGCCCGGGACAGGGGAAGACCCGGGGAGCTGTTTTTT
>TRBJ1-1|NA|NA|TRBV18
CASSLQNTEAFF
TGTGCCAGCTCACTCCAAAACACTGAAGCTTTCTTT
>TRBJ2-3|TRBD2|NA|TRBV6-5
CASSYLGGDTQYF
TGTGCCAGCAGTTACTTGGGAGGGGATACGCAGTATTTT
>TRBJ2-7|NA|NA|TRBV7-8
CASSLRARGDYPTYEQYF
TGTGCCAGCAGCTTACGGGCCAGGGGGGACTACCCCACCTACGAGCAGTACTTC
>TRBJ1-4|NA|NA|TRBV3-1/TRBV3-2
CASSPLRGREKLFF
TGTGCCAGCAGCCCCCTGAGGGGGAGGGAAAAACTGTTTTTT
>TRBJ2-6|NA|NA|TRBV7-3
CASSLTSSGAGANVLTF
TGTGCCAGCAGCTTAACATCGTCCGGGGCTGGGGCCAACGTCCTGACTTTC
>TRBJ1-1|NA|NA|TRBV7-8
CASSFVKLLNTEAFF
TGTGCCAGCAGCTTCGTAAAACTATTGAACACTGAAGCTTTCTTT
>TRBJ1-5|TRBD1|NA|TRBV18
CASSPRTGSNQPQHF
TGTGCCAGCTCACCGCGGACAGGGAGCAATCAGCCCCAGCATTTT
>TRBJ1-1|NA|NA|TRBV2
CASSVSITEAFF
TGTGCCAGCAGTGTATCGATAACTGAAGCTTTCTTT
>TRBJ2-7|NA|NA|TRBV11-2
CASSLGQRGREQYF
TGTGCCAGCAGCTTAGGACAGAGGGGAAGGGAGCAGTACTTC
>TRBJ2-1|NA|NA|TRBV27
CASSSPSDEQFF
TGTGCCAGCAGTTCTCCTTCCGATGAGCAGTTCTTC
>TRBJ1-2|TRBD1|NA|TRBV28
CASRIPGQGARGYTF
TGTGCCAGCAGAATACCGGGACAGGGGGCGCGAGGCTACACCTTC
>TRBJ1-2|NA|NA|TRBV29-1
CSVEVWAAQTLSPQRSYGYTF
TGCAGCGTTGAAGTTTGGGCGGCGCAGACCCTCTCCCCTCAACGAAGCTATGGCTACACCTTC
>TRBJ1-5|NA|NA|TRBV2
CASSEGQRTRPQHF
TGTGCCAGCAGTGAAGGACAAAGGACGCGGCCCCAGCATTTT
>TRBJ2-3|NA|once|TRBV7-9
CASSLGGGADTQYF
TGTGCCAGCAGCTTAGGAGGGGGTGCAGATACGCAGTATTTT
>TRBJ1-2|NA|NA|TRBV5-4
CASSLDVWVYGYTF
TGTGCCAGCAGCTTGGACGTTTGGGTCTATGGCTACACCTTC
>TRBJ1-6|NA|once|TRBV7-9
CASSSNFRESPLHF
TGTGCCAGCAGCTCCAACTTCAGGGAGTCACCCCTCCACTTT
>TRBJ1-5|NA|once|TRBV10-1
CASTKCQVLVQPQHF
TGCGCCAGCACTAAGTGTCAGGTCCTGGTTCAGCCCCAGCATTTT
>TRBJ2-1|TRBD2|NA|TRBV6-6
CASSRGTSGRANEQFF
TGTGCCAGCAGTCGAGGCACTAGCGGGAGGGCCAATGAGCAGTTCTTC
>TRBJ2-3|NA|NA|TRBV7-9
CASSPRASTDTQYF
TGTGCCAGCAGCCCGCGGGCCTCCACAGATACGCAGTATTTT
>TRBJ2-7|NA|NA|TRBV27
CASSSQWAREQYF
TGTGCCAGCAGCTCACAATGGGCTCGAGAGCAGTACTTC
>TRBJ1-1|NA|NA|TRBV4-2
CASSQEASRFAEAFF
TGTGCCAGCAGCCAAGAGGCAAGCAGGTTTGCTGAAGCTTTCTTT
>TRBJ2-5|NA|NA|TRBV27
CASRGGPGSRETQYF
TGTGCCAGCAGGGGGGGGCCAGGGAGTCGGGAGACCCAGTACTTC
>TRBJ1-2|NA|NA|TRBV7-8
CASSLGPANYGYTF
TGTGCCAGCAGCTTAGGACCAGCTAACTATGGCTACACCTTC
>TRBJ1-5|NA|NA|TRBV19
CASRTGQYNNQPQHF
TGTGCCAGTAGAACCGGACAGTACAACAATCAGCCCCAGCATTTT
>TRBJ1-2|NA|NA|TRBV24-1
CATEFLNYGYTF
TGTGCCACAGAATTCCTTAACTATGGCTACACCTTC
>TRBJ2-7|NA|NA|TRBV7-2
CASSVQGSSYEQYF
TGTGCCAGCAGCGTACAGGGAAGCTCCTACGAGCAGTACTTC
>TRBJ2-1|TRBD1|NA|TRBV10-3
CAIGSGTGSENEQFF
TGTGCCATCGGATCCGGGACAGGGAGTGAAAATGAGCAGTTCTTC
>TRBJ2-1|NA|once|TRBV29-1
CSVGVTYNEQFF
TGCAGCGTCGGTGTTACCTACAATGAGCAGTTCTTC
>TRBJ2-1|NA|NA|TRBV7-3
CASSLGDARSYNEQFF
TGTGCCAGCAGCCTAGGGGACGCCCGCTCCTACAATGAGCAGTTCTTC
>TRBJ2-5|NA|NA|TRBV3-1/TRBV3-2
CASSPGWGQYF
TGTGCCAGCAGCCCAGGGTGGGGCCAGTACTTC
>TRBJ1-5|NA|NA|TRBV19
CASSPGWGSNQPQHF
TGTGCCAGTAGTCCCGGGTGGGGCAGCAATCAGCCCCAGCATTTT
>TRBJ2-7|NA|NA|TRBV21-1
CASSYGQGSSYEQYF
TGTGCCAGCAGTTACGGACAGGGCTCTTCGTACGAGCAGTACTTC